This TCR beta chain is drawn from a study of tumor-infiltrating lymphocytes in oesophageal squamous cell carcinoma. One entry per CDR3 protein results from TCRdb running MiXCR on the PCR reads. This sample yields 10,000 or so distinct CDR3 sequences, of which roughly 64% are seen a single time; less than 30% belongs to the top ten. This TCR was recovered from a female donor with esophageal squamous cell carcinoma. Sequenced: esophageal tumor tissue.

The CDR3 DNA reads TGTGCCAGCAGCTTAGGACTAGCTGCCGGGGAGCTGTTTTTT. This sequence encodes CASSLGLAAGELFF. The rearrangement joins TRBV7-2 to TRBJ2-2, with TRBD2 matching over 7 bases. The CDR3 is 14 amino acids. The J segment lost 6 bases and the V segment lost 1 base, leaving 2 bases of the junction unmatched. CDR1 and CDR2 from the germline V gene are SGHTA and FQGNSA.